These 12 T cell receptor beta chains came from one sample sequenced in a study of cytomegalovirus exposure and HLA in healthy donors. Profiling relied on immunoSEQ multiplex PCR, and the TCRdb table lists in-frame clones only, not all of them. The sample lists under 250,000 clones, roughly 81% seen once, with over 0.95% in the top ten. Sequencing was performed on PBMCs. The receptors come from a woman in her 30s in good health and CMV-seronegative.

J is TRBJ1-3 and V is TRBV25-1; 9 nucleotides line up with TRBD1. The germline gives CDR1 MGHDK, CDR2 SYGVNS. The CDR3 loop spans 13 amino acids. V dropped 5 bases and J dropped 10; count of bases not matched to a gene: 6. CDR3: CASSLRTGETIYF. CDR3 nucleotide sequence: TGTGCCAGCAGTCTAAGGACAGGGGAGACCATATATTTT.

The CDR3 is CASSATGQATDTQYF. DNA of the CDR3: TGTGCCAGCAGCGCCACGGGACAGGCCACAGATACGCAGTATTTT. This chain uses TRBV5-4 with TRBJ2-3; 8 bases are shared with TRBD1. CDR3 length equals 15 residues. Germline values: CDR1 SGHNT, CDR2 YYREEE (reference sequence). Trimming cost V 4 bases and J 2 bases; bases outside gene matches: 6. Full variable domain (remainder filled in from reference TRBV5-4 and TRBJ2-3): ETGVTQSPTHLIKTRGQQVTLRCSSQSGHNTVSWYQQALGQGPQFIFQYYREEENGRGNFPPRFSGLQFPNYSSELNVNALELDDSALYLCASSATGQATDTQYFGPGTRLTVL.

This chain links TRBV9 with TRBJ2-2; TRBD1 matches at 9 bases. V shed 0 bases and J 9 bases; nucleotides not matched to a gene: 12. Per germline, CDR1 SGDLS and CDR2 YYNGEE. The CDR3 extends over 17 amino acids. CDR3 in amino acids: CASSVGVGDRELRELFF. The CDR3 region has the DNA TGTGCCAGCAGCGTAGGGGTGGGGGACAGGGAACTCCGGGAGCTGTTTTTT.

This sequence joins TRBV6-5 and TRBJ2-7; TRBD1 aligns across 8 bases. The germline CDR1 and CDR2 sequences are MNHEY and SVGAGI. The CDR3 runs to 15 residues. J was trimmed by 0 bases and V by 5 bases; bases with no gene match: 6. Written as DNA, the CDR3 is TGTGCCAGCAGTAGCCCGACAGGGGTCTCCTACGAGCAGTACTTC. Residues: CASSSPTGVSYEQYF.

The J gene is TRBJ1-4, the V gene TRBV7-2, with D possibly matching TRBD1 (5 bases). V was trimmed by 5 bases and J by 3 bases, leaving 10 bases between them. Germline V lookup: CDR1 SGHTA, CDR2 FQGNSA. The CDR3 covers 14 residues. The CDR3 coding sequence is TGTGCCAGCAGCCCGGCGGGGGCTAATGAAAAACTGTTTTTT. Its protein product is CASSPAGANEKLFF. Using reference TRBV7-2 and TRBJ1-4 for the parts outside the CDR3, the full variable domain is GAGVSQSPSNKVTEKGKDVELRCDPISGHTALYWYRQSLGQGLEFLIYFQGNSAPDKSGLPSDRFSAERTGGSVSTLTIQRTQQEDSAVYLCASSPAGANEKLFFGSGTQLSVL.

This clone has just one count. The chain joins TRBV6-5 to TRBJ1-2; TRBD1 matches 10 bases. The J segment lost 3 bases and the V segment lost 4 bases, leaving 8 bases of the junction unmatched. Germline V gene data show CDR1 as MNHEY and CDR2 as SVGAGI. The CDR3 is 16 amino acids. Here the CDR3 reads CASSSPRDRGYYGYTF. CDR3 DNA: TGTGCCAGCAGTTCACCCCGGGACAGGGGCTACTATGGCTACACCTTC.

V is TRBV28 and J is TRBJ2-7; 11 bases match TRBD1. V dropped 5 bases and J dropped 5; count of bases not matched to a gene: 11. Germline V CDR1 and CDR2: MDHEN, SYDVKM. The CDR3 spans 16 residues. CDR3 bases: TGTGCCAGCAGTCCGGGAGGGACAGGGGGTCACCACGAGCAGTACTTC. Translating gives CASSPGGTGGHHEQYF. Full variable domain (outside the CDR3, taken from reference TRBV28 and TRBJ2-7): DVKVTQSSRYLVKRTGEKVFLECVQDMDHENMFWYRQDPGLGLRLIYFSYDVKMKEKGDIPEGYSVSREKKERFSLILESASTNQTSMYLCASSPGGTGGHHEQYFGPGTRLTVT.

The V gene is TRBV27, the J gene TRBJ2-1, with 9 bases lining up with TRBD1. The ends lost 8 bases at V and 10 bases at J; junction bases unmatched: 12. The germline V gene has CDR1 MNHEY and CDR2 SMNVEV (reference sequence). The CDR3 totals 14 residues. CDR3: CASSGTGNVGEQFF. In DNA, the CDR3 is TGTGCCAGCTCGGGGACAGGGAACGTGGGAGAGCAGTTCTTC.

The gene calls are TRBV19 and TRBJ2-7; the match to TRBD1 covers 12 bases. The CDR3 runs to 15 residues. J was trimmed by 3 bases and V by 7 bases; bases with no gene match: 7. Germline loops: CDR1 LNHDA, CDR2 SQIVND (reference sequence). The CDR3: CASTEGQGAIYEQYF. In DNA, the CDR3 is TGTGCCAGTACCGAGGGACAGGGGGCTATCTACGAGCAGTACTTC.

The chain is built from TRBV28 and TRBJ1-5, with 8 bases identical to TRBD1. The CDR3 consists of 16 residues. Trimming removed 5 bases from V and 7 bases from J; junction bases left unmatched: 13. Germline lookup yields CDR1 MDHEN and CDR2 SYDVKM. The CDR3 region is CASSRYRTGREQPQHF. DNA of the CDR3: TGTGCCAGCAGTAGATACCGGACAGGGAGAGAGCAGCCCCAGCATTTT.

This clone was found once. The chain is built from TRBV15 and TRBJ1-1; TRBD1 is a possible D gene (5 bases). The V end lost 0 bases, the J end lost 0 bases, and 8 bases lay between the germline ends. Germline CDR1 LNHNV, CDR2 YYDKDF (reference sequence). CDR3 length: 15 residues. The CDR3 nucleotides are TGTGCCACCAGCAGAGACAGGGTAATGAACACTGAAGCTTTCTTT. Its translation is CATSRDRVMNTEAFF.

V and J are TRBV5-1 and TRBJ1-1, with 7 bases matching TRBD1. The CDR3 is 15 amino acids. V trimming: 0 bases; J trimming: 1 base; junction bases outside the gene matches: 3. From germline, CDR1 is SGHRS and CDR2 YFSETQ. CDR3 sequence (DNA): TGCGCCAGCAGCTTGGAGGGACAGCAGAACACTGAAGCTTTCTTT. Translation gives CASSLEGQQNTEAFF.